The clone carrying this T cell receptor (beta chain) appeared a few times. Its cognate antigen is unknown. Samples each yielded at least 5 micrograms of total RNA. This sample is part of a study of blood T cells in healthy people across ages. Study in general: With template switching, about one barcoded beta molecule was captured per two T cells.

Study-wide results and caveats: Investigators treated diversity estimates from one million T cells as underestimates.

The CDR3 covers 18 residues. With 0 bases removed from V and 7 bases from J, the gap between germline ends came to 22 bases. Germline values: CDR1 MNHEY, CDR2 SVGEGT. Then a second PCR, running about 6 to 12 cycles, was carried out with a sample-barcoded 5' primer and a J-beta primer mix. Each cDNA molecule received a tag from a template-switch adaptor that had 12 random nucleotides. TCRdb re-analysed the 5' RACE reads in MiXCR, keeping a single row per CDR3 protein. The sample records 650,000 to 800,000 distinct CDR3 sequences, around 43% being singletons. The receptor was isolated from a man between 60 and 75 years old in good health. The J gene is TRBJ2-1, the V gene TRBV6-2 or TRBV6-3; no reliable D call. The sample taken for sequencing was blood. The DNA for the CDR3 is TGTGCCAGCAGTTACTCGACTTTAAGGGTAATAGTCGGGAATGAGCAGTTCTTC. As protein: CASSYSTLRVIVGNEQFF.